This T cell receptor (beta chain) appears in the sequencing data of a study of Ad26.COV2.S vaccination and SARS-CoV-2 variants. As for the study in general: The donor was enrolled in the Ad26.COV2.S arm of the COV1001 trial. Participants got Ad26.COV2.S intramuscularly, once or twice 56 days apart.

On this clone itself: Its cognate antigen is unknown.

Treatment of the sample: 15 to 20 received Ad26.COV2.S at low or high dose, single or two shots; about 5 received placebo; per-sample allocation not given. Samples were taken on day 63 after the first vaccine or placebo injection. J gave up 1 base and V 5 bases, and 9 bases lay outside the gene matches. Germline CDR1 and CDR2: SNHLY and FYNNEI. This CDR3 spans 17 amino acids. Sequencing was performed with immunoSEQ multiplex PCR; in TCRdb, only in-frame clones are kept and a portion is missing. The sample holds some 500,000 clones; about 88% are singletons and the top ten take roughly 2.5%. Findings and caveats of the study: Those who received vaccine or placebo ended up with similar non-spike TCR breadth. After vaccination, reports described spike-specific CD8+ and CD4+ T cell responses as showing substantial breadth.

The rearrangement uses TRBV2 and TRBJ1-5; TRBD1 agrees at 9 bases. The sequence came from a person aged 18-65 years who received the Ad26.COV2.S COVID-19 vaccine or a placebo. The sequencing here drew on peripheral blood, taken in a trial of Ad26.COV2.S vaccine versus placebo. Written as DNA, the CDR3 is TGTGCCAGCAGTCCCGGGACAGGGTTCAAGAGCAATCAGCCCCAGCATTTT. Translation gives CASSPGTGFKSNQPQHF.